These 25 T cell receptor beta chains share one sample of origin, sequenced in a study of blood T cell repertoires in COVID-19. The repertoire was sequenced with immunoSEQ multiplex PCR; TCRdb's copy has only in-frame clones and lacks some. The table lists under 200,000 clones, around 89% of them singletons. Material for sequencing was peripheral blood. The receptors come from a man aged 35 to 55 with active or convalescent COVID-19.

This clone was observed a single time. This sequence joins TRBV5-5 and TRBJ1-1; possible D gene TRBD1, 6 bases. V lost 7 bases to trimming and J lost 5 bases, with 15 bases between them. This CDR3 comprises 13 residues. Germline CDR1 SGHKS, CDR2 YYEKEE (reference sequence). The CDR3 sequence is CASSAGGRTEAFF. The CDR3 coding sequence is TGTGCCAGCTCTGCGGGGGGCCGAACTGAAGCTTTCTTT.

The rearrangement uses TRBV7-2 and TRBJ2-1, with 7 bases that match TRBD2. The germline V gene has CDR1 SGHTA and CDR2 FQGNSA. The trim removed 1 base at V and 4 bases at J, leaving 7 bases unmatched. The CDR3 is made up of 16 amino acids. DNA for the CDR3: TGTGCCAGCAGCTTAGGGGGAGCGGGGTGGTACAATGAGCAGTTCTTC. Its protein product is CASSLGGAGWYNEQFF.

The gene calls are TRBV28 and TRBJ1-2; 7 positions match TRBD1. The CDR3 length is 14 residues. Unmatched junction bases numbered 4, after V lost 6 bases and J lost 0 bases. Germline CDR1 is MDHEN and CDR2 is SYDVKM. The DNA for the CDR3 is TGTGCCAGCAGCGGACAGGCAGCTAACTATGGCTACACCTTC. Protein: CASSGQAANYGYTF.

The gene calls are TRBV6-5 and TRBJ2-7, with 7 bases identical to TRBD1. The CDR3 extends over 14 amino acids. CDR1 and CDR2 from the germline V gene are MNHEY and SVGAGI. The junction had 9 bases not matched to a gene; V was cut back by 0 bases and J by 10 bases. The CDR3 here is CASSYSPGTAHQYF. DNA of the CDR3: TGTGCCAGCAGTTACTCTCCAGGGACAGCCCACCAGTACTTC.

The chain joins TRBV2 to TRBJ2-4; 7 nucleotides agree with TRBD1. The V segment lost 5 bases and the J segment 5 bases; nucleotides outside the gene matches: 3. This CDR3 is built from 13 residues. Per germline, CDR1 SNHLY and CDR2 FYNNEI. CDR3 in amino acids: CASSIGTENIQYF. DNA of the CDR3: TGTGCCAGCAGTATTGGGACAGAAAACATTCAGTACTTC.

This clone turned up a few times. The chain is built from TRBV7-6 and TRBJ2-7, with a possible D match to TRBD1 (6 bases). This CDR3 contains 16 residues. Trimming left V 1 base short and J 2 bases short, with 15 bases between. Germline-derived CDR1 and CDR2 are SGHVS and FNYEAQ. CDR3 amino acids: CASSLGATGMAYEQYF. The CDR3 DNA sequence: TGTGCCAGCAGCTTAGGCGCGACAGGTATGGCCTACGAGCAGTACTTC.

This chain connects TRBV5-1 to TRBJ2-2, with D possibly matching TRBD1 (5 bases). Germline CDR1 SGHRS, CDR2 YFSETQ. The CDR3 loop spans 15 amino acids. V was shortened by 3 bases and J by 0 bases, with 9 bases between the two germline ends. Written as DNA, the CDR3 is TGCGCCAGCAGCTCTGAAGGGGCGAACACCGGGGAGCTGTTTTTT. The encoded protein is CASSSEGANTGELFF.

The chain carries TRBV6-5 and TRBJ1-5; 9 bases are shared with TRBD1. Germline CDR1 reads MNHEY; CDR2 reads SVGAGI. Trimming cost V 5 bases and J 3 bases; bases outside gene matches: 5. This CDR3 spans 15 amino acids. The CDR3 DNA reads as TGTGCCAGCAGTACGACAGGGGGGAACAATCAGCCCCAGCATTTT. Amino acids: CASSTTGGNNQPQHF.

The V gene is TRBV12-2, the J gene TRBJ1-4; the DNA was not compared with TRBD1, the D call given in the table. TRBV12-2 is assigned pseudogene status. This CDR3 contains 15 residues. The CDR3 here is CASRLERQPNEKLFF. CDR3 sequence (DNA): TGTGCAAGTCGCTTAGAGAGACAGCCTAATGAAAAACTGTTTTTT.

This rearrangement joins TRBV9 to TRBJ1-2, with 10 positions matching TRBD1. This CDR3 contains 16 residues. The ends lost 3 bases at V and 5 bases at J; junction bases unmatched: 10. CDR1 and CDR2 from the germline V gene are SGDLS and YYNGEE. The CDR3 DNA sequence: TGTGCCAGCAGCGAGGGGACAGGGGAGTATGGATATGGCTACACCTTC. It specifies CASSEGTGEYGYGYTF.

This chain connects TRBV29-1 to TRBJ1-2; 10 bases match TRBD1. The J segment lost 4 bases and the V segment lost 6 bases, leaving 8 bases of the junction unmatched. Per germline, CDR1 SQVTM and CDR2 ANQGSEA. This CDR3 contains 14 residues. The DNA for the CDR3 is TGCAGCGTGCGGACAGGGGGGATTGGCTATGGCTACACCTTC. This encodes CSVRTGGIGYGYTF.

V gene TRBV28 combines with J gene TRBJ1-2, with TRBD1 as a possible D gene (5 bases). Germline V gives CDR1 MDHEN, CDR2 SYDVKM. The V end lost 4 bases, the J end lost 7 bases, and 16 bases lay between the germline ends. The CDR3 totals 14 residues. Here the CDR3 DNA reads TGTGCCAGCAGTTCCCCGTGGGGCGGGGGTGGCTACACCTTC. It yields the protein CASSSPWGGGGYTF.

The chain has TRBV6-1 and TRBJ1-5, with TRBD1 identical over 7 bases. Germline assignment: CDR1 MNHNS and CDR2 SASEGT. V shed 0 bases, J shed 7 bases, and the junction held 12 bases outside the gene matches. There are 17 residues in the CDR3. The CDR3 here is CASSEAMWQGVEQPQHF. CDR3 sequence (DNA): TGTGCCAGCAGTGAAGCGATGTGGCAGGGGGTGGAGCAGCCCCAGCATTTT.

The chain has TRBV19 and TRBJ1-1; D not certain. V was pared by 4 bases and J by 0 bases, with 9 bases between. The CDR3 spans 14 residues. Per germline, CDR1 LNHDA and CDR2 SQIVND (reference sequence). The CDR3: CASSTTAMNTEAFF. The CDR3 DNA reads as TGTGCCAGTAGTACAACAGCTATGAACACTGAAGCTTTCTTT.

The table lists this clone with a count of one. The J gene is TRBJ1-2, the V gene TRBV7-9, with a possible D match to TRBD1 (6 bases). The V gene's germline CDR1 is SEHNR and CDR2 FQNEAQ (reference sequence). V dropped 6 bases and J dropped 2 bases, with 22 bases sitting between them. The CDR3 spans 17 residues. CDR3 nucleotides: TGTGCCAGCAGTAACGATCGGGGCAGGGGAGAAAACTATGGCTACACCTTC. As protein: CASSNDRGRGENYGYTF.

The rearrangement links TRBV5-1 to TRBJ1-1, with D possibly matching TRBD1 (5 bases). From germline, CDR1 is SGHRS and CDR2 YFSETQ. The V gene lost 3 bases and the J gene lost 5 bases, with 11 bases spanning the gap. The CDR3 length is 13 residues. Here the CDR3 DNA reads TGCGCCAGCAGCTGGGCAGGGTATACTGAAGCTTTCTTT. It codes for CASSWAGYTEAFF.

The chain carries TRBV4-1 and TRBJ2-7, with no clear D. The CDR3 is 13 amino acids. CDR1 and CDR2 (germline): MGHRA, YSYEKL. V lost 0 bases, J lost 12 bases, and 15 bases lay in between. As DNA, the CDR3 is TGCGCCAGCAGCCAAGATTCATCCCGGGTTCCGTACTTC. It yields the protein CASSQDSSRVPYF.

This clone came up once. The chain carries TRBV27 and TRBJ1-2; TRBD1 is a possible D gene (5 bases). Germline V gene sequence: CDR1 MNHEY, CDR2 SMNVEV (reference sequence). This CDR3 region has 12 residues. Trimming removed 7 bases from V and 6 bases from J, with 12 bases in between. The CDR3 DNA reads TGTGCCAGCATCAGGGTTTCGGATGGCTACACCTTC. Its translation is CASIRVSDGYTF.

This clone showed up just once. The rearrangement uses TRBV30 and TRBJ2-2; weak D call: TRBD1 (6 bases). CDR3 length: 15 residues. Deletions cut 3 bases from V and 3 bases from J, with 14 bases between. Germline V gene lookup returns CDR1 GTSNPN and CDR2 SVGIG (reference sequence). The CDR3 DNA follows: TGTGCCTGGAGCCCTAGACAGGCCTACACCGGGGAGCTGTTTTTT. Its protein is CAWSPRQAYTGELFF.

The chain combines TRBV4-2 with TRBJ1-2; D may be TRBD1 (5 bases). V was clipped by 0 bases and J by 7 bases, with 12 bases between them. Germline CDR1 LGHNA, CDR2 YNFKEQ. The CDR3 has 14 amino acids. DNA of the CDR3: TGTGCCAGCAGCCAAGATCTGGGGCCCCTTGGCTACACCTTC. Translation: CASSQDLGPLGYTF.

The rearrangement joins TRBV28 to TRBJ1-3, with a tentative D call TRBD1 (6 bases). The CDR3 contains 14 residues. In germline, CDR1 is MDHEN, CDR2 SYDVKM. V lost 5 bases to trimming and J lost 4 bases, with 12 bases between them. Written as DNA, the CDR3 is TGTGCCAGCAGTGAGGGGGGGCTGGGAAACACCATATATTTT. Residues: CASSEGGLGNTIYF.

The J gene is TRBJ1-5, the V gene TRBV5-1, with TRBD1 identical over 7 bases. CDR3 size: 13 residues. Germline CDR1 and CDR2: SGHRS and YFSETQ. J was trimmed by 6 bases and V by 6 bases; bases with no gene match: 6. The CDR3 DNA reads as TGCGCCAGCACTAAAGGGGGCGGTCAGCCCCAGCATTTT. It encodes CASTKGGGQPQHF.

The chain links TRBV6-6 to TRBJ1-5; 11 positions match TRBD1. The germline V gene has CDR1 MNHNY and CDR2 SVGAGI (reference sequence). The length of the CDR3 is 15 residues. The V gene end was trimmed by 2 bases and the J gene end by 6 bases; junction bases not matched to a gene: 3. In nucleotides, the CDR3 is TGTGCCAGCAGTTACGGGGGACAGGGGGGTCAGCCCCAGCATTTT. Its protein product is CASSYGGQGGQPQHF.

V usage is TRBV11-3 and J usage is TRBJ2-5, with D possibly being TRBD2 (7 bases). CDR3 length: 12 residues. V lost 5 bases and J lost 5, with 9 bases in between. CDR1 SGHNT and CDR2 YENEEA come from the germline V gene. The CDR3 coding sequence is TGTGCCAGCAGCAGGGGGGGCGAGACCCAGTACTTC. The encoded protein is CASSRGGETQYF.

The chain links TRBV6-6 to TRBJ1-1, with 8 positions matching TRBD1. CDR3 length equals 16 residues. V trimming: 5 bases; J trimming: 6 bases; junction bases outside the gene matches: 14. The germline V gene encodes CDR1 MNHNY and CDR2 SVGAGI (reference sequence). DNA for the CDR3: TGTGCCAGCAGTAACCCAGGGGGCAAGAACCTCCCTGAAGCTTTCTTT. As protein: CASSNPGGKNLPEAFF.